The TCR beta chain described here comes from a study of cytomegalovirus exposure and HLA in healthy donors. This clone is a singleton in its sample. The V gene end was trimmed by 7 bases and the J gene end by 3 bases; junction bases not matched to a gene: 14. The V gene's germline CDR1 is ENHRY and CDR2 SYGVKD. CDR3 length: 17 amino acids. The study ran its PCR with 60 Vbeta and 13 Jbeta primers. TCRdb's table, derived via immunoSEQ multiplex PCR, lists solely in-frame clones and lacks some. The sample has around 200,000 clones; approximately 80% are singletons. The sequencing sample was made of PBMCs. This clonotype was sampled from a woman aged 50 to 65 in good health and CMV-seropositive. The genes are TRBV10-3 and TRBJ1-2, with 10 bases matching TRBD1. CDR3 region: CAITPGQGYVKDYGYTF. CDR3 DNA: TGTGCCATCACCCCGGGACAGGGGTATGTCAAGGACTATGGCTACACCTTC.